Listed below are T cell receptor beta chains from one sample, sequenced in a study of lymphopenia after photon versus proton radiotherapy. Clones were sequenced by immunoSEQ multiplex PCR, and TCRdb holds only the in-frame ones, with some missing. The profile shows around 55,000 clones, approximately 84% of them singletons. The input for sequencing was peripheral blood, taken from a patient treated with proton-based radiotherapy. These receptors all come from a man between 60 and 75 years old with pancreatic cancer. The CDR3 runs from the conserved cysteine through the conserved F or W. D genes are given only for firm matches. The size field is filled for only some rows; it gives once, few, many or a size class.

abundance: -
j_gene: TRBJ2-6
d_gene: -
v_gene: TRBV4-1
CDR3nt: TGCGCCAGCAGCCGGTTAGGGACTTTTGGGGCCAACGTCCTGACTTTC
CDR3aa: CASSRLGTFGANVLTF

abundance: -
j_gene: TRBJ2-7
d_gene: -
v_gene: TRBV9
CDR3nt: TGTGCCAGCAGCGTGACTAGAGCGGGCAACGAGCAGTACTTC
CDR3aa: CASSVTRAGNEQYF

abundance: -
j_gene: TRBJ2-3
d_gene: -
v_gene: TRBV7-3
CDR3nt: TGTGCCAGCAGCTTACGGGCCAACACAGATACGCAGTATTTT
CDR3aa: CASSLRANTDTQYF

abundance: -
j_gene: TRBJ2-4
d_gene: TRBD1
v_gene: TRBV19
CDR3nt: TGTGCCAGTATGCAACCCGGGACAGGGAAAAACATTCAGTACTTC
CDR3aa: CASMQPGTGKNIQYF

abundance: -
j_gene: TRBJ2-6
d_gene: -
v_gene: TRBV7-9
CDR3nt: TGTGCCAGCAGCCTTACCGTGTCTGGGGCCAACGTCCTGACTTTC
CDR3aa: CASSLTVSGANVLTF

abundance: -
j_gene: TRBJ2-2
d_gene: -
v_gene: TRBV5-1
CDR3nt: TGCGCCAGCAGGTCGGGGGTGGCCGGGGAGCTGTTTTTT
CDR3aa: CASRSGVAGELFF

abundance: -
j_gene: TRBJ2-1
d_gene: -
v_gene: TRBV7-3
CDR3nt: TGTGCCAGCAGCTTAAATTGGGCGAGCTCCTACAATGAGCAGTTCTTC
CDR3aa: CASSLNWASSYNEQFF

abundance: -
j_gene: TRBJ2-1
d_gene: -
v_gene: TRBV6-5
CDR3nt: TGTGCCAGCAGTTACTCGGGGAGGCAGTTCTTC
CDR3aa: CASSYSGRQFF

abundance: -
j_gene: TRBJ2-1
d_gene: -
v_gene: TRBV19
CDR3nt: TGTGCCAGTAGTATGGGGCGGAGGGGTGAGCAGTTCTTC
CDR3aa: CASSMGRRGEQFF

abundance: once
j_gene: TRBJ2-2
d_gene: -
v_gene: TRBV9
CDR3nt: TGTGCCAGCAGCGTAGAACTATTTGCCGGGGAGCTGTTTTTT
CDR3aa: CASSVELFAGELFF